This T cell receptor (beta chain) came from a study of control samples from healthy donors and cancer patients. The repertoire was sequenced with immunoSEQ multiplex PCR; TCRdb's copy has only in-frame clones and lacks some. The data show around 120,000 clones, roughly 87% seen once. V dropped 1 base and J dropped 0 bases, with 7 bases sitting between them. This CDR3 comprises 15 residues. CDR1 is SGHDT and CDR2 is YYEEEE in the germline V gene. The sequence came from a man between 35 and 55 years old in good health. The sample consisted of blood. The chain links TRBV5-6 to TRBJ2-2; D unclear. This chain's CDR3 is CASSLQSSNTGELFF. In nucleotides, the CDR3 is TGTGCCAGCAGCTTGCAGAGTTCGAACACCGGGGAGCTGTTTTTT.